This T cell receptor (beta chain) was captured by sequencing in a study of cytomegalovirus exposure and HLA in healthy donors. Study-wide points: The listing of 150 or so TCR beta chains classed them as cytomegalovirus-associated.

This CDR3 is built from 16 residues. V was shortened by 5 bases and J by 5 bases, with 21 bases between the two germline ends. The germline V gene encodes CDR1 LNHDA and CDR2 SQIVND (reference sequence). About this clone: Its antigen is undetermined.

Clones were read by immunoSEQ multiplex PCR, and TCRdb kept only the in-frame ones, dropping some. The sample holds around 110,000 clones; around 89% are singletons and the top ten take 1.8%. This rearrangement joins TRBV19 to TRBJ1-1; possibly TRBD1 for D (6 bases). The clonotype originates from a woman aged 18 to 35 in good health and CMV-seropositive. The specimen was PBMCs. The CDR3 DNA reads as TGTGCCAGTAGTCCGCACAGGGCAAGAGCTGTAACTGAAGCTTTCTTT. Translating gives CASSPHRARAVTEAFF.